What follows are 11 T cell receptor beta chains derived from one specimen sequenced in a study of blood T cell repertoires in COVID-19. Measured with immunoSEQ multiplex PCR; TCRdb has only the in-frame clones, and not every one. Here the sample spans 150,000 to 200,000 clones, 90% to 95% being singletons. The sequencing input was peripheral blood. These receptors were collected from a woman aged 45-59 years with acute or convalescent COVID-19.

The V and J genes are TRBV19 and TRBJ2-7; D is ambiguous. Trimming removed 3 bases from V and 0 bases from J, with 9 bases in between. Per the germline V gene, CDR1 is LNHDA and CDR2 is SQIVND (reference sequence). There are 14 residues in the CDR3. This chain's CDR3 is CASSIGLFSYEQYF. The CDR3 DNA reads as TGTGCCAGTAGTATTGGGCTGTTCTCCTACGAGCAGTACTTC. The full variable domain, in which reference TRBV19 and TRBJ2-7 provide the parts outside the CDR3, is DGGITQSPKYLFRKEGQNVTLSCEQNLNHDAMYWYRQDPGQGLRLIYYSQIVNDFQKGDIAEGYSVSREKKESFPLTVTSAQKNPTAFYLCASSIGLFSYEQYFGPGTRLTVT.

The rearrangement links TRBV30 to TRBJ1-1; D possibly corresponds to TRBD1 (5 bases). Germline CDR1 reads GTSNPN; CDR2 reads SVGIG (reference sequence). The ends were cut back, 4 bases at V and 3 bases at J, with 15 bases in the middle. The CDR3 has 14 residues. Here the CDR3 reads CAWNSDTLDTEAFF. CDR3 sequence (DNA): TGTGCCTGGAACTCGGACACCCTCGACACTGAAGCTTTCTTT.

In DNA, the CDR3 is TGTGCCAGCAGTTCGCGGACTTACAATGAGCAGTTCTTC. The encoded protein is CASSSRTYNEQFF. The gene calls are TRBV27 and TRBJ2-1; D is possibly TRBD2 (5 bases). The V end was cut by 4 bases, the J end by 4 bases, with 8 bases between. Germline CDR1 and CDR2: MNHEY and SMNVEV (reference sequence). This CDR3 region has 13 residues.

The chain recombines TRBV24-1 with TRBJ2-7; 9 bases line up with TRBD1. Germline loops: CDR1 KGHDR, CDR2 SFDVKD. There are 14 residues in the CDR3. The ends lost 4 bases at V and 5 bases at J; junction bases unmatched: 5. The chain's CDR3 is CATSERDRDHEQYF. The CDR3 nucleotides read TGTGCCACCAGTGAGAGGGACAGGGACCACGAGCAGTACTTC.

V gene TRBV3-1 (or the pseudogene TRBV3-2) combines with J gene TRBJ1-1; 8 bases align to TRBD1. Germline V gene sequence: CDR1 LGHDT, CDR2 YNNKEL (reference sequence). J lost 10 bases, V lost 1 base, and 11 bases had no gene match. The CDR3 covers 15 residues. CDR3 coding DNA: TGTGCCAGCAGCCAAGCAGGGACAGGAGCCCCTAGAGCTTTCTTT. Protein product: CASSQAGTGAPRAFF.

Here the CDR3 DNA reads TGCAGCGTTGAAGATAGCGATGGCTCCTACAATGAGCAGTTCTTC. It specifies CSVEDSDGSYNEQFF. The chain is built from TRBV29-1 and TRBJ2-1; TRBD2 is a possible D gene (5 bases). Germline values: CDR1 SQVTM, CDR2 ANQGSEA. The CDR3 sequence is 15 residues long. V gave up 0 bases and J gave up 0 bases, with 9 bases separating them.

The sample holds one count of this clone. The chain's CDR3 is CASRPYEDTEAFF. Written as DNA, the CDR3 is TGTGCCAGCAGACCATACGAGGACACTGAAGCTTTCTTT. This sequence joins TRBV6-5 and TRBJ1-1; no firm D call. Between the trimmed V and J ends, which lost 6 bases and 3 bases, there was a span of 11 bases. There are 13 residues in the CDR3. CDR1 MNHEY and CDR2 SVGAGI come from the germline V gene.

The genes are TRBV5-6 and TRBJ2-3, with a possible D match to TRBD1 (6 bases). The CDR3 consists of 14 residues. Germline V gene lookup returns CDR1 SGHDT and CDR2 YYEEEE. V was clipped by 3 bases and J by 2 bases, with 10 bases between them. CDR3 bases: TGTGCCAGCAGCTGGGGGCAGCCCACAGATACGCAGTATTTT. It is translated as CASSWGQPTDTQYF.

The chain combines TRBV4-2 with TRBJ2-7, with TRBD1 identical over 10 bases. Germline loops: CDR1 LGHNA, CDR2 YNFKEQ. V shed 3 bases, J shed 5 bases, and the junction held 7 bases outside the gene matches. This CDR3 contains 15 residues. The CDR3 region is CASSQGDRGSDEQYF. The CDR3 DNA reads as TGTGCCAGCAGCCAGGGGGACAGGGGATCCGACGAGCAGTACTTC.

This chain joins TRBV19 and TRBJ2-3, with D perhaps matching TRBD1 (6 bases). With 7 bases removed from V and 5 bases from J, the gap between germline ends came to 13 bases. Germline V gives CDR1 LNHDA, CDR2 SQIVND (reference sequence). The CDR3 runs 13 residues. CDR3 amino acids: CASKGDGGDTQYF. In DNA, the CDR3 is TGTGCCAGTAAGGGGGATGGCGGAGATACGCAGTATTTT.

The J gene is TRBJ1-2, the V gene TRBV15; 8 bases are a match to TRBD1. CDR1 is LNHNV, CDR2 YYDKDF, per germline (reference sequence). After removal of 2 bases from V and 1 base from J, the junction contained 3 bases not matched to a gene. CDR3 length: 15 residues. DNA of the CDR3: TGTGCCACCAGCAGAATACAGGGGGATAACTATGGCTACACCTTC. Its protein product is CATSRIQGDNYGYTF.